The clone carrying this T cell receptor beta chain is labeled as medium-sized. The target antigen is unknown. A single record per CDR3 protein comes from TCRdb applying MiXCR to the reads. The table records roughly 860 distinct CDR3 sequences, more than 14% of them present only once. This sample is part of a study of liver allograft versus peripheral blood T cells. About the study: Transplanted-liver and recipient peripheral blood T cell receptor repertoires were compared.

The study's findings and limits: Peripheral blood repertoires reportedly differed from the T cell receptor repertoires found inside liver allografts.

The CDR3 length is 14 residues. The junction had 2 bases not matched to a gene; V was cut back by 0 bases and J by 7 bases. Germline CDR1 is SGHDT and CDR2 is YYEEEE. The chain links TRBV5-6 to TRBJ1-2; 11 positions agree with TRBD1. This receptor was taken from a human patient who had a liver transplant. Some T cells may arise from the graft donor. CDR3 DNA: TGTGCCAGCAGCTTGGGGACAGGGGGCGCTGGCTACACCTTC. Translated, it gives CASSLGTGGAGYTF.